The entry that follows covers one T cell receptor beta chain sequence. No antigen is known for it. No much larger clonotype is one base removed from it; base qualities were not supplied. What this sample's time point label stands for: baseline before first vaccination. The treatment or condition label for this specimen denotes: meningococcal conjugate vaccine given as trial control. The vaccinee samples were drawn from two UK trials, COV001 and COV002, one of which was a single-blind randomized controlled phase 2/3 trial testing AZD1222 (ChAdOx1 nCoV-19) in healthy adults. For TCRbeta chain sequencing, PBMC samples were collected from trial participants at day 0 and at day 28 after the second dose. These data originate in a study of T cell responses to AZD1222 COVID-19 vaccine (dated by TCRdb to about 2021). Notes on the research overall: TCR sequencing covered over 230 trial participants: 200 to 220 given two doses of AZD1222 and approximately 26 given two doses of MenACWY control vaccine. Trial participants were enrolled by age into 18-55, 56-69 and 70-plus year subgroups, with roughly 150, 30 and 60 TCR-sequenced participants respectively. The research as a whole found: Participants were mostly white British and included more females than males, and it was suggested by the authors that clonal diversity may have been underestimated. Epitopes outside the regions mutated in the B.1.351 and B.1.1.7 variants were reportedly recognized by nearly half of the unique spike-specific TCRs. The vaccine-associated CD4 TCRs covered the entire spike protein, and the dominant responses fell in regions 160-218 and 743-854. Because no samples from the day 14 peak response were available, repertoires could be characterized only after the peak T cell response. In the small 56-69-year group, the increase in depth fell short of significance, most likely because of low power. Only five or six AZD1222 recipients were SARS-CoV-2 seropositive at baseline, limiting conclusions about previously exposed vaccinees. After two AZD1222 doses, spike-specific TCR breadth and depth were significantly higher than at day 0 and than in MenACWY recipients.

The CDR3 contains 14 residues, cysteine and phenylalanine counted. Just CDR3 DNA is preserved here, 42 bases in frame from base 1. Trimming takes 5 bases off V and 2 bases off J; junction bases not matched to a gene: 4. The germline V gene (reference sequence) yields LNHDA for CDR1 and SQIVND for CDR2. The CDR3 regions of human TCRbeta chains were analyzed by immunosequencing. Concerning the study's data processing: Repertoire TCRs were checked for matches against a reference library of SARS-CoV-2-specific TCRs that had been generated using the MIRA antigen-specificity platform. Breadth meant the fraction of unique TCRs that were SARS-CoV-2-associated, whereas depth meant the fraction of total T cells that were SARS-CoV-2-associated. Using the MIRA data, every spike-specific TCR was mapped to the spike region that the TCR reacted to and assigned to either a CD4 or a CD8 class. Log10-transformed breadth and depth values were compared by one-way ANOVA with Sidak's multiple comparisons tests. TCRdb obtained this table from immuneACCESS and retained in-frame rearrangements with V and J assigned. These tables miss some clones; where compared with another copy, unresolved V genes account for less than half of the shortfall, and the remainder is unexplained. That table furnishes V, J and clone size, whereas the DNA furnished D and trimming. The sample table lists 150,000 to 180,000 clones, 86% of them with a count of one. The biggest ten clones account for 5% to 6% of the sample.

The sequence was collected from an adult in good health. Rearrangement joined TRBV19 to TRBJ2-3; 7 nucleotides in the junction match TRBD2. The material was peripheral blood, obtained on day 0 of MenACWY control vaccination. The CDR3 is CASSAGTNTDTQYF. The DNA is TGTGCCAGTAGTGCCGGGACTAACACAGATACGCAGTATTTT.